The T cell receptor (beta chain) described here comes from a study of cytomegalovirus exposure and HLA in healthy donors (dated by TCRdb to between 2016 and 2019). A note on the overall study: An earlier analysis of roughly 610 of the donors reported about 280 Gb of sequence data and 90 million to 120 million unique TCR beta sequences obtained from some 200 million T cells. An early release covering 550 to 700 HLA-typed donors comprised about 320 gigabases of sequencing data and tens of millions of unique TCR sequences. Among the roughly 390 genotyped donors, roughly 80% belonged to the genetic ancestry cluster associated with self-reported Caucasian donors. The study aimed to test whether signatures of past pathogen exposure could be identified by cataloging public T cell receptors. The T cell repertoires of around 670 subjects were profiled by immunosequencing and related to cytomegalovirus serostatus. In addition to the first cohort of approximately 650 subjects, a separate validation cohort of 120 different subjects was used. The study combined high-throughput TCR immunosequencing, statistical association of individual TCRs with disease status, and machine learning to predict cytomegalovirus infection status. A later analysis re-analyzed previously published TCR beta repertoires from 660 or so donors and added high-resolution HLA genotyping to study TCR occurrence patterns. Rather than using new phenotypic data, the later analysis identified candidate immune exposures from TCR beta sequences and from how often those sequences occurred across donors. An earlier analysis of several hundred of the donors applied high-throughput TCR beta sequencing to assess whether each TCR beta V gene segment acted as functional or pseudogenic. Alongside the repertoire data, information on donor age, sex, ethnicity and CMV serostatus was compiled. A later genetic analysis took genome-wide SNP genotypes for 398 of the 666 donors and used that subset as a discovery cohort. Every discovery cohort repertoire had been produced on one sequencing platform. HLA typing included class I and class II loci at four-digit resolution. Typing coverage differed by locus: A, B, C, DRB1 and DQB1 were typed in roughly 629-640 donors, DQA1 in approximately 520, DPA1 in around 610, and DPB1 in 400 to 490. Four or five DR-DQ haplotypes were handled as single units for association and clustering because linkage in the cohort was strong. Among 300 to 500 genotyped donors of the cohort, an average of around 250,000 unique TCR beta nucleotide sequences was sequenced per donor, of which roughly 17% were non-productive.

On this clone itself: Its target antigen remains unknown. No base quality values were provided; no much bigger clone lies one nucleotide off.

The cohort consisted of hundreds of healthy bone marrow donors. At the time of sampling, every cohort member was nominally healthy, though immune exposures that went unrecorded were likely present. The donor tested CMV seronegative and was one of the 352 seronegative cohort members. Each donor provided a peripheral blood sample, and peripheral blood mononuclear cells were used for TCR beta sequencing. The Qiagen DNeasy Blood Extraction Kit was used to extract genomic DNA from the blood cell samples. Libraries were made using the immunoSEQ multiplex PCR assay. The multiplex PCR relied on a mix of 60 forward primers for TCR Vbeta segments and 13 reverse primers for TCR Jbeta segments. A multiplex PCR assay on genomic DNA amplified the CDR3 region of rearranged TCR beta genes. The Illumina HiSeq System was used to sequence the amplified TCR beta libraries as 87-base-pair reads. The paper's processing steps were these. In a later analysis, approximately 74 million unique TCR beta chains were counted across the roughly 610 repertoires, and roughly 10 million of these chains were shared by at least two donors. Raw reads were error-corrected and collapsed into unique sequences with a nearest-neighbor algorithm that merged closely related sequences to remove PCR and sequencing errors. CDR3 sequences were aligned to IMGT reference sequences to assign V, D and J gene segments. For a sequence to be retained, a match of at least six nucleotides to both a V gene segment and a J gene segment was required. A rearrangement counted as productive if the CDR3 had no stop codons and remained in frame with V and J, and every other rearrangement counted as non-productive. Following IMGT convention, CDR3 was defined as the stretch from the second conserved V-encoded cysteine to the conserved J-encoded phenylalanine. In an earlier analysis of more than 550 of the donors, sequences lacking an unambiguous match to a single V gene segment were excluded. In an earlier analysis of almost 600 of the donors, a V segment was called functional when productive rearrangements were above 56.7%, and segregating when the standard deviation between donors exceeded 5%. A statistical classification framework was developed to diagnose cytomegalovirus status using the catalog of TCR beta chain sequences. In a later analysis, V and J genes were assigned by comparing TCR nucleotide sequences against IMGT/GENE-DB human TR gene sequences. Using the TCRdist pipeline, a later analysis assigned CDR3 sequences along with most-parsimonious VDJ recombination scenarios. In a later analysis, each TCR beta chain was defined by its CDR3 amino acid sequence together with its V-gene family, and reads lacking a unique V-gene family were excluded. A later analysis removed roughly 590 highly shared, low-generation-probability nucleotide sequences to deal with suspected cross-contamination and a sequencing artifact. A later analysis calculated a clonal expansion index for each public chain from normalized within-repertoire ranks of inferred template counts. A later analysis computed generation probabilities with a VDJ recombination model fitted to out-of-frame rearrangements, and checked the results against IGoR. Hypergeometric tests were used in a later analysis to score TCR-TCR, TCR-HLA and TCR-CMV co-occurrence, with a repertoire-size bias correction applied to the TCR pairs. In a later analysis, false discovery rates were estimated by permuting HLA or CMV assignments 20 times. In a later analysis, co-occurring TCRs were grouped with DBSCAN, and TCRdist sequence similarity was added when clustering was performed within HLA-allele-positive subsets. Repertoires with fewer than 30,000 or more than 120,000 public chains were left out of co-occurrence clustering, as were a handful of repertoires with anomalous nucleotide sharing. Sourced from immuneACCESS, this table was stored by TCRdb with only in-frame sequences that have V and J called. A share of the clones is absent; for the studies checked, an unresolved V gene accounts for under half, and the remainder has no known explanation. D and trimming come from the DNA, and the V and J calls and clone size come from that table. Present in this sample are about 34,000 clones, approximately 87% of which were seen just once. The ten largest clonotypes hold under 3% of the sample.

The CDR3 has 15 amino acids, counting the end cysteine and phenylalanine. Only the CDR3 part of the read is kept: 45 bases, read in frame from the first base. CDR1 and CDR2 are read off the germline V gene as LGHNA and YNFKEQ. V trim: 1 base; J trim: 4 bases; unmatched bases: 4. The study at large found these results: Because HLA typing was unavailable for some donors at each locus, only the typed subset was used in association tests. Roughly uniform sequencing depth across donors was assumed in presence/absence analyses, although this assumption may not hold. An earlier analysis of 587 of the donors showed that most TCR beta V segments appeared in productive rearrangements either about 90% or about 30% of the time, which broadly matched IMGT annotations. Compared with equally common non-associated chains, HLA-associated TCR beta chains in a later analysis were more clonally expanded and had lower generation probabilities. Specific HLA alleles were associated with some 15,000 TCR beta sequences at a false discovery rate of 0.05 in a later analysis. Most TCR sequences were observed very rarely across donors, whereas some public TCRs were present in many individuals. In a later genetic analysis, fewer N-insertions in productive TCRs were reported among donors in an Asian-associated ancestry cluster than the roughly 700-donor mean. Only TCR beta chains were sequenced in this cohort, and the absence of alpha or paired-chain data limited detectable features. According to a later analysis, most CMV-associated TCR beta chains appeared to be HLA-restricted, and the HLA associations seemed to be driven largely by CMV exposure. Linkage disequilibrium might explain the correlated functional status among segregating V segments, but an unknown experimental factor could not be ruled out. Cytomegalovirus status was reported to be diagnosed by the classifier with high specificity and sensitivity in both the original and validation cohorts. In vitro tests confirmed that three of the cytomegalovirus-associated TCR beta chains recognize cytomegalovirus antigens. The 87-base-pair reads could not distinguish some IMGT-functional V segments, including TRBV6-2 and TRBV6-3, so those segments were excluded. Several of the top co-occurrence clusters appeared to be linked to parvovirus B19, influenza, CMV and Epstein-Barr virus, according to a later analysis. A cluster of highly shared sequence variants was judged likely to represent a technical artifact of the sequencing pipeline. Because counts were too low, more than 15 rarely observed V segments, including chromosome 9 orphons, were left out of the earlier analysis of approximately 580 of the donors. A further reported finding was that TCR beta sequences accurately predicted the HLA-A and HLA-B alleles for most subjects in the first cohort. The authors suggested that the approach could potentially be generalized to other disease states and immunological phenotypes. In a later genetic analysis, a missense DCLRE1C variant was associated with V-gene and J-gene trimming of TCR beta chains, and the association was replicated in an independent cohort. A later analysis found that TCR association rates varied across HLA loci, with DRB1 alleles showing the most associated TCRs and HLA-C alleles the fewest. The study gave a list of some 150 TCR beta chains associated with cytomegalovirus. When HLA alleles, especially DR and DQ, strongly co-occurred, TCR associations were difficult to assign to individual alleles. For the cohort, immune exposure information was limited to CMV serostatus.

The sample was PBMCs. The chain is encoded by TRBV4-2 joined to TRBJ1-3, and 7 junctional nucleotides match TRBD1. The receptor comes from a boy aged 5 to 17 in good health and CMV-seronegative. DNA sequence: TGTGCCAGCAGCCAAGTAAGGGGGCAGGGAAACACCATATATTTT. The resulting protein is CASSQVRGQGNTIYF.